These 5 T cell receptor beta chains were all obtained from the same sample, sequenced in a study of blood T cell repertoires in COVID-19. Generated by immunoSEQ multiplex PCR, the TCRdb table keeps only in-frame clones and is missing some. The sample yields under 150,000 clones, 84% seen once. The sample consisted of peripheral blood. The receptors originated from a woman aged 55-70 years with acute or convalescent COVID-19.

The chain couples TRBV28 to TRBJ2-5; D is unclear. CDR1 is MDHEN and CDR2 is SYDVKM in the germline V gene. The germline V and J ends were trimmed by 3 bases and 4 bases, with 9 bases remaining between them. The CDR3 runs 13 residues. CDR3 in amino acids: CASSFGSLETQYF. CDR3 DNA: TGTGCCAGCAGTTTCGGGTCCTTAGAGACCCAGTACTTC.

The table lists this clone with a few counts. The genes are TRBV10-2 and TRBJ1-1; D not resolved. The germline gives CDR1 WSHSY, CDR2 SAAADI. The ends were cut back, 0 bases at V and 4 bases at J, with 9 bases in the middle. There are 14 residues in the CDR3. The CDR3 here is CASSESEAATEAFF. The DNA of the CDR3 is TGCGCCAGCAGTGAGTCGGAGGCGGCCACTGAAGCTTTCTTT.

This chain links TRBV28 with TRBJ1-5; tentatively, D is TRBD1 (6 bases). Looked up from germline, CDR1 is MDHEN and CDR2 is SYDVKM. V gave up 3 bases and J gave up 2 bases, with 14 bases separating them. The CDR3 contains 16 residues. The CDR3 spells CASSFRYRVGNQPQHF. The DNA for the CDR3 is TGTGCCAGCAGTTTTAGGTACAGGGTGGGCAATCAGCCCCAGCATTTT.

The V and J genes are TRBV27 and TRBJ1-4, with 8 bases lining up with TRBD1. Germline V gene sequence: CDR1 MNHEY, CDR2 SMNVEV (reference sequence). The CDR3 totals 15 residues. The trim removed 6 bases at V and 5 bases at J, leaving 8 bases unmatched. The chain's CDR3 is CASSYGWTGNEKLFF. The CDR3 DNA follows: TGTGCCAGCAGCTATGGGTGGACAGGGAATGAAAAACTGTTTTTT.

The chain links TRBV7-8 to TRBJ2-4; TRBD2 agrees at 9 bases. V shed 5 bases, J shed 7 bases, and the junction held 12 bases outside the gene matches. The CDR3 has 16 amino acids. Germline V lookup: CDR1 SGHVS, CDR2 FQNEAQ. CDR3 in amino acids: CASSRSLDSGSNIQYF. In DNA form, the CDR3 reads TGTGCCAGCAGCCGATCTTTAGATAGCGGGAGTAACATTCAGTACTTC. Combining the CDR3 with reference TRBV7-8 and TRBJ2-4 gives the whole variable domain GAGVSQSPRYKVAKRGQDVALRCDPISGHVSLFWYQQALGQGPEFLTYFQNEAQLDKSGLPSDRFFAERPEGSVSTLKIQRTQQEDSAVYLCASSRSLDSGSNIQYFGAGTRLSVL.